This T cell receptor beta chain derives from a study of shared clonotypes between healthy human individuals (dated by TCRdb to about 2020). For the wider study: The cohort comprised a couple of women and a few men aged 18 to 49 years. To increase sequencing depth and limit assay-specific biases, different laboratories used diverse techniques to prepare libraries and sequence TCR repertoires. Leukapheresis yielded between about 0.9 and 9.5 billion PBMCs per donor. The study deeply sequenced blood TCR repertoires of five healthy adults to estimate repertoire size and the extent of clonotype sharing between individuals. For each donor, CD4 naive and CD4 memory were each run on three plates, CD8 naive on two plates, and CD8 memory on one plate.

CD8 naive samples were obtained by positive selection for CCR7 among CD45RO-negative cells, yielding a CD45RA+CCR7+ population from which TemRA cells were excluded. The donors were healthy, HIV-negative adults with no recently reported acute infections or vaccinations. All donors were Caucasian adults living in Nashville, Tennessee, USA. Blood was collected by leukapheresis, and PBMCs were isolated by Ficoll-Histopaque density gradient centrifugation and then cryopreserved in liquid nitrogen vapor phase. Analytical flow cytometry was used to check the purity and quantity of each magnetically sorted T cell population. Each sorted fraction had its genomic DNA isolated and then quantified by UV absorbance on a Nanodrop 2000c. Overall results and qualifications from the work: Sampling was limited to blood, and TCR repertoires in tissue likely differ from TCR repertoires in blood. Higher generation probabilities were observed for clonotypes shared by all four sorted-subset donors than for non-shared clonotypes. Estimated clonotype richness was generally larger for naive than for memory subsets. The genetic and exposure-history diversity represented was limited by the small number of donors. Pairwise subsampling led to the expectation that sequencing depth would affect the degree of clonotype sharing among donors. Incomplete sequencing was indicated by rarefaction of sorted-subset datasets, despite the large sequencing depth. Across four donors, about 5.2% of naive CD4, approximately 3.5% of naive CD8, under 2.5% of memory CD4, and under 0.45% of memory CD8 clonotypes were shared.

Via the germline V gene, CDR1 is SNHLY and CDR2 FYNNEI. Including the terminal cysteine and phenylalanine, the CDR3 comprises 13 residues. Only the CDR3 DNA is retained, 39 bases long and in frame from the first base. V loses 6 bases, J loses 3 bases, and the germline ends lie 12 bases apart. Using the deep immunoSEQ assay, multiplex PCR amplified TCR CDR3 regions from genomic DNA. Extracted genomic DNA from each cell subset was distributed evenly across all wells of several immunoSEQ 96-well plates, and each plate was treated as a replicate. For sorted subsets, roughly 200 ng of genomic DNA, equivalent to around 31,000 T cell genomes, went into each replicate PCR. The purified libraries were quantified using a Qubit 3.0 fluorometer, sized with a Bioanalyzer 2100, and then quantified again using the KAPA Library Quantification kit. Each immunoSEQ 96-well plate was sequenced on its own single-read 150-cycle Illumina NextSeq 550 flow cell. Per the original workflow: Because the immunoSEQ output included only junctional sequences and no quality scores, the filtering could not be the same as the filtering used for full-length reads. To assign V/J genes and CDR3, sequences were annotated using PyIR, a Python wrapper for IgBLAST v1.9, with IMGT germline references. Reads were filtered out if the reads had weak V/J assignments (E-value above 1e-6), no CDR3, stop codons, out-of-frame junctions, or ambiguous translated residues. V3J clonotypes were defined as sequences sharing the same inferred V gene, J gene, and CDR3 amino acid sequence. The percentage overlap between two repertoires was calculated by dividing the number of shared unique clonotypes by the size of the smaller repertoire. Repertoire richness was assessed with RTK rarefaction, the Chao1 estimator, and Recon v2.1 estimates of unobserved clonotypes. OLGA was used to compute generation probabilities for all TCRbeta clonotypes that the gDNA method yielded from a handful of donors. TCRdb carries this immuneACCESS record with in-frame sequences only. Its versions omit some clonotypes, under half of them owing to an unresolved V gene in the studies checked, with the rest unexplained. V and J calls and clone size come straight from that table; D and trimming were deduced from the DNA. This sample is represented by hundreds of thousands of clones; approximately 92% of them were singletons. Of the sample, approximately 25% falls within the top ten clones.

Details on this clone: Which antigen it targets is not known. Base-call qualities are not available, and no considerably larger clone is one nucleotide away.

Sequenced sample: naive CD8+ T cells sorted from blood. Reading the label with the study, this specimen's cell subset or site is: CD45RA+CCR7+. The V and J genes are TRBV2 and TRBJ2-7; possibly the D gene is TRBD1, per 5 matching bases. The sequence derives from a man between 25 and 39 years old in good health. The CDR3 reads as follows: CASSPTAYYEQYF. The bases read TGTGCCAGCAGCCCGACAGCCTACTACGAGCAGTACTTC.